One and the same sample provided the 30 T cell receptor beta chains below, sequenced in a study of cytomegalovirus exposure and HLA in healthy donors. PCR involved 60 Vbeta and 13 Jbeta primers. TCRdb keeps only in-frame clones here, not all; method: immunoSEQ multiplex PCR. In all, the sample yields about 91,000 clones. The sequencing sample was made of PBMCs. Every receptor here comes from a woman aged 30 to 39 in good health and CMV-seronegative.

The chain is built from TRBV2 and TRBJ1-1, with 8 bases that match TRBD1. Unmatched junction bases numbered 1, after V lost 6 bases and J lost 1 base. Germline CDR1 and CDR2: SNHLY and FYNNEI. CDR3 length: 13 residues. The CDR3 loop reads CASRQGENTEAFF. CDR3 nucleotide sequence: TGTGCCAGCAGACAGGGGGAGAACACTGAAGCTTTCTTT.

This chain connects TRBV11-3 to TRBJ2-5; 10 positions match TRBD2. Germline trimming cut 5 bases from V and 5 bases from J; bases unmatched to any gene: 8. The CDR3 extends over 15 amino acids. Germline V gene lookup returns CDR1 SGHNT and CDR2 YENEEA. The CDR3 nucleotides read TGTGCCAGCAGCCAGCGGGAGGGCCGGTTTGAGACCCAGTACTTC. Its translation is CASSQREGRFETQYF.

The chain employs TRBV6-5 and TRBJ1-2; D ambiguous. Looked up from germline, CDR1 is MNHEY and CDR2 is SVGAGI. The CDR3 length is 13 residues. The V end lost 7 bases, the J end lost 0 bases, and 9 bases lay between the germline ends. CDR3 DNA sequence: TGTGCCAGCACCTTACATCCTAACTATGGCTACACCTTC. It translates to CASTLHPNYGYTF.

The chain has TRBV5-1 and TRBJ2-4, with TRBD1 matching 9 bases. This CDR3 comprises 16 residues. CDR1 and CDR2 (germline): SGHRS, YFSETQ. J lost 5 bases, V lost 1 base, and 7 bases had no gene match. CDR3 amino acids: CASSLTGTGLENIQYF. CDR3 nucleotide sequence: TGCGCCAGCAGCTTGACCGGGACAGGGTTGGAAAACATTCAGTACTTC.

J is TRBJ2-1 and V is TRBV9; 15 bases agree with TRBD2. Germline lookup yields CDR1 SGDLS and CDR2 YYNGEE. Germline trimming cut 4 bases from V and 7 bases from J; bases unmatched to any gene: 3. The CDR3 length is 15 residues. The CDR3 sequence is CASSWGTSGRNEQFF. In nucleotides, the CDR3 is TGTGCCAGCAGCTGGGGGACTAGCGGGAGGAATGAGCAGTTCTTC.

The chain links TRBV7-9 to TRBJ2-5; D gene uncertain. The assigned J gene may be wrong: the sequence end matches TRBJ2-7 better. CDR1 and CDR2 from the germline V gene are SEHNR and FQNEAQ (reference sequence). The CDR3 runs to 13 residues. CDR3 loop: CASSLSRSYEQYF. For the CDR3, the DNA is TGTGCCAGCAGCTTATCCCGGTCCTACGAGCAGTACTTC.

The V gene is TRBV7-8, the J gene TRBJ2-5, with D possibly TRBD2 on 6 matching bases. The CDR3 is 18 residues long. From germline, CDR1 is SGHVS and CDR2 FQNEAQ. V lost 0 bases, J lost 4 bases, and 21 bases lay in between. The DNA for the CDR3 is TGTGCCAGCAGCTTAGCGCTACCTAGCGCGCTGCGCCCAGAGACCCAGTACTTC. Its translation: CASSLALPSALRPETQYF.

V gene TRBV9 combines with J gene TRBJ1-1; TRBD1 matches at 8 bases. CDR1 SGDLS and CDR2 YYNGEE come from the germline V gene. The CDR3 runs to 14 residues. Trimming cost V 2 bases and J 4 bases; bases outside gene matches: 4. The CDR3 bases are TGTGCCAGCAGCGTCAGGGGGCTTGGCACTGAAGCTTTCTTT. Translation: CASSVRGLGTEAFF.

This chain connects TRBV11-2 to TRBJ2-7; D is unresolved. CDR1 SGHAT and CDR2 FQNNGV come from the germline V gene. CDR3 length: 12 residues. V gave up 1 base and J gave up 7 bases, with 8 bases separating them. The CDR3 here is CASSLGSGEQYF. DNA of the CDR3: TGTGCCAGCAGCTTAGGCTCCGGGGAGCAGTACTTC.

This chain links TRBV7-9 with TRBJ2-7; D is ambiguous. Trimming cost V 3 bases and J 6 bases, with 12 bases left between them. Germline assignment: CDR1 SEHNR and CDR2 FQNEAQ (reference sequence). This CDR3 region has 13 residues. The CDR3: CASSFQSWSEQYF. The CDR3 DNA sequence: TGTGCCAGCAGCTTCCAGTCTTGGTCCGAGCAGTACTTC.

The V call is TRBV6-6, the J call TRBJ2-7; TRBD1 might be the D (5 bases). Trimming cost V 7 bases and J 1 base, with 14 bases left between them. Germline lookup yields CDR1 MNHNY and CDR2 SVGAGI (reference sequence). The CDR3 runs to 14 residues. In nucleotides, the CDR3 is TGTGCCAGCACCTTACAGGTTCCTTCCTACGAGCAGTACTTC. This codes for CASTLQVPSYEQYF.

The CDR3 here is CASSPRTGQSTEAFF. CDR3 in DNA: TGTGCCAGCAGCCCCCGGACAGGGCAGAGCACTGAAGCTTTCTTT. The chain couples TRBV9 to TRBJ1-1, with TRBD1 identical over 8 bases. Unmatched junction bases numbered 9, after V lost 4 bases and J lost 4 bases. CDR3 length: 15 amino acids. CDR1 is SGDLS and CDR2 is YYNGEE in the germline V gene.

V gene TRBV7-8 combines with J gene TRBJ1-5; no reliable D call. The germline V gene encodes CDR1 SGHVS and CDR2 FQNEAQ. The CDR3 covers 15 residues. Trimming took off 4 bases at V and 5 bases at J, with 15 bases between the two ends. DNA for the CDR3: TGTGCCAGCAGCTCCCCCGGGAGTTGGGATCAGCCCCAGCATTTT. Amino acid sequence: CASSSPGSWDQPQHF. The variable domain in full, with the rest retrieved from reference TRBV7-8 and TRBJ1-5, is GAGVSQSPRYKVAKRGQDVALRCDPISGHVSLFWYQQALGQGPEFLTYFQNEAQLDKSGLPSDRFFAERPEGSVSTLKIQRTQQEDSAVYLCASSSPGSWDQPQHFGDGTRLSIL.

The chain couples TRBV15 to TRBJ2-7, with a possible D match to TRBD2 (6 bases). Germline V gene sequence: CDR1 LNHNV, CDR2 YYDKDF (reference sequence). This CDR3 is 16 amino acids long. Trimming took off 0 bases at V and 5 bases at J, with 17 bases between the two ends. CDR3 loop: CATSRDIAGYRNEQYF. Written as DNA, the CDR3 is TGTGCCACCAGCAGAGACATCGCGGGATACAGGAACGAGCAGTACTTC. The full variable domain, rest sourced from reference TRBV15 and TRBJ2-7, is DAMVIQNPRYQVTQFGKPVTLSCSQTLNHNVMYWYQQKSSQAPKLLFHYYDKDFNNEADTPDNFQSRRPNTSFCFLDIRSPGLGDTAMYLCATSRDIAGYRNEQYFGPGTRLTVT.

V is TRBV5-1 and J is TRBJ2-7; the match to TRBD1 covers 8 bases. There are 14 residues in the CDR3. The trim removed 0 bases at V and 3 bases at J, leaving 2 bases unmatched. Germline CDR1 is SGHRS and CDR2 is YFSETQ. CDR3 sequence (DNA): TGCGCCAGCAGCTTGGGGACAGGGCTCTACGAGCAGTACTTC. Its protein product is CASSLGTGLYEQYF.

The chain uses TRBV18 and TRBJ2-2; 9 bases line up with TRBD2. Germline loops: CDR1 KGHSH, CDR2 LQKENI. V lost 3 bases and J lost 4; bases outside the gene matches: 6. This CDR3 comprises 16 residues. CDR3 sequence: CASSPDGLARTGELFF. CDR3 nucleotide sequence: TGTGCCAGCTCACCCGACGGACTAGCGCGCACCGGGGAGCTGTTTTTT. Based on the CDR3 plus reference TRBV18 and TRBJ2-2, the full variable domain is NAGVMQNPRHLVRRRGQEARLRCSPMKGHSHVYWYRQLPEEGLKFMVYLQKENIIDESGMPKERFSAEFPKEGPSILRIQQVVRGDSAAYFCASSPDGLARTGELFFGEGSRLTVL.

The chain links TRBV5-6 to TRBJ2-1; no reliable D call. CDR1 SGHDT and CDR2 YYEEEE come from the germline V gene. V lost 3 bases to trimming and J lost 8 bases, with 12 bases between them. CDR3 size: 13 residues. CDR3 protein: CASSYNQVDEQFF. The CDR3 region has the DNA TGTGCCAGCAGCTACAACCAGGTCGATGAGCAGTTCTTC. Based on the CDR3 plus reference TRBV5-6 and TRBJ2-1, the full variable domain is DAGVTQSPTHLIKTRGQQVTLRCSPKSGHDTVSWYQQALGQGPQFIFQYYEEEERQRGNFPDRFSGHQFPNYSSELNVNALLLGDSALYLCASSYNQVDEQFFGPGTRLTVL.

The chain carries TRBV28 and TRBJ2-7; D ambiguous. CDR1 and CDR2 (germline): MDHEN, SYDVKM. The CDR3 runs to 11 residues. The germline V and J ends were trimmed by 2 bases and 5 bases, with 4 bases remaining between them. CDR3 amino acids: CASSLTDEQYF. The CDR3 nucleotides read TGTGCCAGCAGTTTAACAGACGAGCAGTACTTC. The variable domain in full, completed from reference TRBV28 and TRBJ2-7, reads DVKVTQSSRYLVKRTGEKVFLECVQDMDHENMFWYRQDPGLGLRLIYFSYDVKMKEKGDIPEGYSVSREKKERFSLILESASTNQTSMYLCASSLTDEQYFGPGTRLTVT.

The genes are TRBV27 and TRBJ2-1; 8 bases map to TRBD1. Per the germline V gene, CDR1 is MNHEY and CDR2 is SMNVEV (reference sequence). With 1 base clipped from V and 7 bases from J, the junction kept 9 bases outside the gene matches. The length of the CDR3 is 16 residues. The CDR3 region has the DNA TGTGCCAGCAGTTTATTACTAGCCACAGGGGGAAATGAGCAGTTCTTC. The encoded protein is CASSLLLATGGNEQFF.

J is TRBJ2-5 and V is TRBV7-6; perhaps TRBD1 as D (6 bases). From germline, CDR1 is SGHVS and CDR2 FNYEAQ. With 5 bases removed from V and 1 base from J, the gap between germline ends came to 14 bases. The CDR3 extends over 15 amino acids. The CDR3 DNA is TGTGCCAGCAGCCGCCTTGGACAGATCCAAGAGACCCAGTACTTC. It specifies CASSRLGQIQETQYF.

This sequence joins TRBV28 and TRBJ1-4; TRBD1 matches at 7 bases. In germline, CDR1 is MDHEN, CDR2 SYDVKM. This CDR3 spans 15 amino acids. V lost 2 bases and J lost 5; bases outside the gene matches: 5. CDR3 region: CASSLGQAQNEKLFF. The DNA of the CDR3 is TGTGCCAGCAGTTTAGGACAGGCGCAAAATGAAAAACTGTTTTTT. Filled out from reference TRBV28 and TRBJ1-4, the complete variable domain reads DVKVTQSSRYLVKRTGEKVFLECVQDMDHENMFWYRQDPGLGLRLIYFSYDVKMKEKGDIPEGYSVSREKKERFSLILESASTNQTSMYLCASSLGQAQNEKLFFGSGTQLSVL.

This chain links TRBV5-4 with TRBJ1-1; 8 nucleotides agree with TRBD1. The CDR3 contains 15 residues. With 5 bases clipped from V and 1 base from J, the junction kept 7 bases outside the gene matches. Germline assignment: CDR1 SGHNT and CDR2 YYREEE (reference sequence). The CDR3 DNA is TGTGCCAGCAGACCCGTCGGGACAGGGAACACTGAAGCTTTCTTT. Translated: CASRPVGTGNTEAFF.

The rearrangement uses TRBV27 and TRBJ2-1; D possibly corresponds to TRBD1 (6 bases). V lost 7 bases to trimming and J lost 0 bases, with 19 bases between them. Germline values: CDR1 MNHEY, CDR2 SMNVEV (reference sequence). CDR3 length equals 17 residues. The CDR3 here is CASTTSPGASSYNEQFF. CDR3 sequence (DNA): TGTGCCAGCACAACCTCCCCAGGGGCGAGCTCCTACAATGAGCAGTTCTTC.

This chain connects TRBV18 to TRBJ2-6; unclear D gene. CDR3 length: 16 amino acids. The V end lost 3 bases, the J end lost 3 bases, and 12 bases lay between the germline ends. From germline, CDR1 is KGHSH and CDR2 LQKENI. CDR3 DNA sequence: TGTGCCAGCTCACCGCGACTGGCCGATGGGGCCAACGTCCTGACTTTC. The encoded protein is CASSPRLADGANVLTF.

This chain uses TRBV5-1 with TRBJ2-3; TRBD2 might be the D (7 bases). V was clipped by 5 bases and J by 3 bases, with 25 bases between them. The CDR3 covers 18 residues. The V gene's germline CDR1 is SGHRS and CDR2 YFSETQ. The DNA of the CDR3 is TGCGCCAGCAGTCGGGGGGCTAGCGGACTACCTGGGACAGATACGCAGTATTTT. Translating gives CASSRGASGLPGTDTQYF.

The chain links TRBV2 to TRBJ1-4; 7 bases match TRBD1. Per germline, CDR1 SNHLY and CDR2 FYNNEI. The CDR3 has 13 amino acids. Losses at the gene ends were 3 bases for V and 10 bases for J; bases not matched to a gene: 5. CDR3 protein: CASSDRQGGKLFF. In nucleotides, the CDR3 is TGTGCCAGCAGTGACCGACAGGGAGGAAAACTGTTTTTT.

V gene TRBV9 combines with J gene TRBJ2-7, with TRBD2 as a possible D gene (6 bases). Deletions cut 4 bases from V and 3 bases from J, with 14 bases between. The CDR3 is 14 residues long. CDR1 is SGDLS and CDR2 is YYNGEE in the germline V gene. CDR3 bases: TGTGCCAGCAGCCCTTCGCTTAGCGGCTACGAGCAGTACTTC. This codes for CASSPSLSGYEQYF. Complete variable domain (other parts from reference TRBV9 and TRBJ2-7): DSGVTQTPKHLITATGQRVTLRCSPRSGDLSVYWYQQSLDQGLQFLIQYYNGEERAKGNILERFSAQQFPDLHSELNLSSLELGDSALYFCASSPSLSGYEQYFGPGTRLTVT.

The V gene is TRBV7-9, the J gene TRBJ2-1; TRBD2 matches at 15 bases. Germline V gives CDR1 SEHNR, CDR2 FQNEAQ (reference sequence). With V trimmed by 5 bases and J by 0 bases, 5 bases remained unmatched. The CDR3 runs to 18 residues. The CDR3 spells CASSRTSGGVSSYNEQFF. CDR3 DNA sequence: TGTGCCAGCAGCCGGACTAGCGGGGGGGTAAGCTCCTACAATGAGCAGTTCTTC.

V gene TRBV7-9 combines with J gene TRBJ1-5, with TRBD1 identical over 9 bases. Germline V gives CDR1 SEHNR, CDR2 FQNEAQ (reference sequence). V shed 5 bases and J 0 bases; nucleotides not matched to a gene: 2. The CDR3 contains 15 residues. The CDR3 coding sequence is TGTGCCAGCAGCCGGACAGGGGATAGCAATCAGCCCCAGCATTTT. It codes for CASSRTGDSNQPQHF.

The chain links TRBV29-1 to TRBJ1-1; TRBD1 agrees at 8 bases. J gave up 5 bases and V 5 bases, and 16 bases lay outside the gene matches. The CDR3 contains 16 residues. The germline CDR1 and CDR2 sequences are SQVTM and ANQGSEA. DNA of the CDR3: TGCAGCGTTCACTACATAAGCAGGGGGCCGAAGACTGAAGCTTTCTTT. Translating it yields CSVHYISRGPKTEAFF.